Listed here is a single T cell receptor beta chain. V shed 3 bases, J shed 2 bases, and the junction held 5 bases outside the gene matches. The CDR3 runs to 17 residues. Germline loops: CDR1 KGHDR, CDR2 SFDVKD. In Seattle, patients joined the study during active infection and were tracked longitudinally. This entry belongs to a study of blood T cell repertoires in COVID-19. Method: immunoSEQ multiplex PCR; TCRdb's copy keeps in-frame clones and lacks some. The data contain 150,000 to 200,000 clones, 86% of them singletons. This clonotype was sampled from a woman aged 60 to 75 with COVID-19, enrolled during active disease. Sequencing was carried out using peripheral blood. V is TRBV24-1 and J is TRBJ2-2; 10 bases align to TRBD1. CDR3 coding DNA: TGTGCCACCAGTGATGACCGGGACAGGGGTAACACCGGGGAGCTGTTTTTT. Translation: CATSDDRDRGNTGELFF.